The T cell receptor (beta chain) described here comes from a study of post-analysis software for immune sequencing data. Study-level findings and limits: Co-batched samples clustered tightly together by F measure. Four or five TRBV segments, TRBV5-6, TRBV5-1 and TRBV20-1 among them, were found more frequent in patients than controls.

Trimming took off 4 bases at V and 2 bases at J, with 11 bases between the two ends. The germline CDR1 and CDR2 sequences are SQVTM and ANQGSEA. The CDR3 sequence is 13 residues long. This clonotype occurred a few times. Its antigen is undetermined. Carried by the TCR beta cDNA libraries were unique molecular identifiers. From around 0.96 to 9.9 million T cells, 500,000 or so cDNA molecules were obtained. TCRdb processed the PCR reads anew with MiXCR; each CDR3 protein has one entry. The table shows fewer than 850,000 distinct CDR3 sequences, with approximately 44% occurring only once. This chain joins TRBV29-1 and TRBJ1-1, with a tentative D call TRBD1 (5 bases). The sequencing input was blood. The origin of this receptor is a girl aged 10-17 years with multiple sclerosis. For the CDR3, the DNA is TGCAGCGTTGTAAAGGGGCCAAACACTGAAGCTTTCTTT. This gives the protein CSVVKGPNTEAFF.